Listed here are 27 T cell receptor beta chains from one sample, sequenced in a study of CD8 T cells in Susac syndrome. RNA was extracted with the RNeasy kit, and a quantity of about 0.45 to 1 ug was reverse transcribed using random hexamers. TCRdb re-derived calls from the immunoSEQ multiplex PCR reads in MiXCR, one entry per CDR3 protein. The table shows approximately 210,000 distinct CDR3 sequences, with about 94% occurring only once. Specimen: CD4+ T cells from PBMCs. Receptor source: a human donor with Susac syndrome.

This chain connects TRBV9 to TRBJ2-7, with D perhaps assigned TRBD1 or TRBD2 (5 bases each). V lost 0 bases and J lost 3, with 13 bases in between. CDR1 is SGDLS, CDR2 YYNGEE, per germline. CDR3 size: 15 residues. CDR3 nucleotides: TGTGCCAGCAGCGTAGGAGGGGACGGCTTCTACGAGCAGTACTTC. This sequence encodes CASSVGGDGFYEQYF.

This clonotype was seen once. The chain joins TRBV3-1 to TRBJ1-2; 8 nucleotides align to TRBD1. Trimming took 3 bases from V and 6 from J; bases not matched to a gene: 3. The CDR3 contains 13 residues. In germline, CDR1 is LGHDT, CDR2 YNNKEL (reference sequence). CDR3 DNA sequence: TGTGCCAGCAGCCAGCAGGGGGCTAATGGCTACACCTTC. Translation gives CASSQQGANGYTF. The whole variable domain, filled in from reference TRBV3-1 and TRBJ1-2, reads DTAVSQTPKYLVTQMGNDKSIKCEQNLGHDTMYWYKQDSKKFLKIMFSYNNKELIINETVPNRFSPKSPDKAHLNLHINSLELGDSAVYFCASSQQGANGYTFGSGTRLTVV.

This clonotype was recorded once. This chain joins TRBV27 and TRBJ1-1; maybe TRBD1 (5 bases). This CDR3 is built from 13 residues. Trimming pared 7 bases from V and 5 bases from J, leaving 14 bases between. Germline V lookup: CDR1 MNHEY, CDR2 SMNVEV (reference sequence). The CDR3 coding sequence is TGTGCCAGCAATTTGGGGGGTTCAACTGAAGCTTTCTTT. Protein: CASNLGGSTEAFF.

The V gene is TRBV7-2, the J gene TRBJ1-1; the D is unclear. This CDR3 is built from 14 residues. Trimming took off 2 bases at V and 2 bases at J, with 9 bases between the two ends. Germline loops: CDR1 SGHTA, CDR2 FQGNSA. The CDR3 DNA reads TGTGCCAGCAGCTTATTTCAGAAAAACACTGAAGCTTTCTTT. This encodes CASSLFQKNTEAFF.

The rearrangement joins TRBV29-1 to TRBJ1-5; 7 positions match TRBD1. This CDR3 region has 12 residues. The J segment lost 6 bases and the V segment lost 1 base, leaving 0 bases of the junction unmatched. Per germline, CDR1 SQVTM and CDR2 ANQGSEA. The CDR3 bases are TGCAGCGTTGAAGGACAGGGTCAGCCCCAGCATTTT. Its protein product is CSVEGQGQPQHF.

This chain links TRBV7-2 with TRBJ2-1; D remains ambiguous. The ends were cut back, 5 bases at V and 4 bases at J, with 12 bases in the middle. Germline CDR1 and CDR2: SGHTA and FQGNSA. This CDR3 region has 14 residues. The CDR3 here is CASSPTRIYNEQFF. CDR3 DNA sequence: TGTGCCAGCAGCCCCACACGGATTTACAATGAGCAGTTCTTC.

This rearrangement joins TRBV29-1 to TRBJ1-6, with 11 nucleotides matching TRBD1. CDR3 length: 13 residues. Germline V gives CDR1 SQVTM, CDR2 ANQGSEA. Unmatched junction bases numbered 4, after V lost 5 bases and J lost 10 bases. In DNA form, the CDR3 reads TGCAGCGTTTCCGGGACAGGGGGATCACCCCTCCACTTT. Translating it yields CSVSGTGGSPLHF.

The chain recombines TRBV5-1 with TRBJ1-5; D ambiguous. The CDR3 has 13 residues. The V gene's germline CDR1 is SGHRS and CDR2 YFSETQ. The V end was cut by 3 bases, the J end by 3 bases, with 7 bases between. The CDR3 loop is CASSWGNNQPQHF. The CDR3 DNA reads as TGCGCCAGCAGCTGGGGAAACAATCAGCCCCAGCATTTT. Together with reference TRBV5-1 and TRBJ1-5, the CDR3 gives the full variable domain: KAGVTQTPRYLIKTRGQQVTLSCSPISGHRSVSWYQQTPGQGLQFLFEYFSETQRNKGNFPGRFSGRQFSNSRSEMNVSTLELGDSALYLCASSWGNNQPQHFGDGTRLSIL.

CDR3 DNA sequence: TGTGCCAGCAGTAGAGACAGGGGGCCGGCCTCCTACAATGAGCAGTTCTTC. It specifies CASSRDRGPASYNEQFF. The gene calls are TRBV28 and TRBJ2-1; 10 bases match TRBD1. The CDR3 consists of 17 residues. Germline assignment: CDR1 MDHEN and CDR2 SYDVKM. V shed 5 bases, J shed 0 bases, and the junction held 7 bases outside the gene matches. Filled out from reference TRBV28 and TRBJ2-1, the complete variable domain reads DVKVTQSSRYLVKRTGEKVFLECVQDMDHENMFWYRQDPGLGLRLIYFSYDVKMKEKGDIPEGYSVSREKKERFSLILESASTNQTSMYLCASSRDRGPASYNEQFFGPGTRLTVL.

V usage is TRBV27 and J usage is TRBJ2-1; 8 bases match TRBD1. Germline loops: CDR1 MNHEY, CDR2 SMNVEV (reference sequence). J gave up 5 bases and V 5 bases, and 8 bases lay outside the gene matches. CDR3 size: 15 residues. The CDR3 DNA reads as TGTGCCAGCAGTCCCGACAGGGGTCCGAACAATGAGCAGTTCTTC. As protein: CASSPDRGPNNEQFF.

The chain has TRBV27 and TRBJ2-7, with D unresolved. CDR1 and CDR2 (germline): MNHEY, SMNVEV (reference sequence). Trimming took 3 bases from V and 0 from J, leaving 6 bases between them. This CDR3 is 13 amino acids long. CDR3 in amino acids: CASSFRSSYEQYF. The CDR3 DNA reads as TGTGCCAGCAGTTTCAGATCCTCCTACGAGCAGTACTTC.

V gene TRBV27 combines with J gene TRBJ1-5; possible D gene TRBD1, 5 bases. V was pared by 5 bases and J by 4 bases, with 12 bases between. This CDR3 comprises 14 residues. The germline gives CDR1 MNHEY, CDR2 SMNVEV (reference sequence). CDR3 region: CASSQGWVNQPQHF. The CDR3 nucleotides read TGTGCCAGCAGTCAGGGTTGGGTTAATCAGCCCCAGCATTTT.

The rearrangement joins TRBV20-1 to TRBJ1-3; 7 nucleotides match TRBD1. Per germline, CDR1 DFQATT and CDR2 SNEGSKA (reference sequence). CDR3 length: 17 amino acids. V was pared by 2 bases and J by 2 bases, with 12 bases of the junction left unmatched. The CDR3 here is CSARPIGQVHTGNTIYF. CDR3 coding DNA: TGCAGTGCTAGACCCATTGGACAGGTGCACACTGGAAACACCATATATTTT.

The chain couples TRBV2 to TRBJ1-2, with 7 nucleotides matching TRBD1. V gave up 6 bases and J gave up 2 bases; unmatched junction bases: 3. The CDR3 is made up of 13 amino acids. CDR1 and CDR2 from the germline V gene are SNHLY and FYNNEI. CDR3 DNA sequence: TGTGCCAGCAGAGGGGACAGAAACTATGGCTACACCTTC. It encodes CASRGDRNYGYTF.

The chain has TRBV4-3 and TRBJ2-2; 8 bases align to TRBD1. The CDR3 has 17 residues. Looked up from germline, CDR1 is LGHNA and CDR2 is YSLEER. V was clipped by 1 base and J by 6 bases; unmatched bases: 10. CDR3 region: CASSQVRTGSFAGELFF. CDR3 nucleotide sequence: TGCGCCAGCAGCCAAGTGAGGACAGGGAGTTTCGCCGGGGAGCTGTTTTTT.

The rearrangement uses TRBV7-2 and TRBJ2-2; 10 positions agree with TRBD2. The CDR3 length is 15 residues. Germline V CDR1 and CDR2: SGHTA, FQGNSA. The ends lost 6 bases at V and 6 bases at J; junction bases unmatched: 7. This chain's CDR3 is CASSWSGGAAGELFF. The CDR3 region has the DNA TGTGCCAGCAGTTGGAGCGGGGGGGCAGCCGGGGAGCTGTTTTTT.

The chain carries TRBV7-8 and TRBJ1-1; tentatively, D is TRBD1 (5 bases). V lost 4 bases, J lost 3 bases, and 15 bases lay in between. The CDR3 has 15 residues. Germline loops: CDR1 SGHVS, CDR2 FQNEAQ. CDR3 residues: CASSWRTREDTEAFF. In nucleotides, the CDR3 is TGTGCCAGCAGCTGGAGGACCAGGGAAGACACTGAAGCTTTCTTT.

In its sample, this clonotype was seen once. The chain links TRBV27 to TRBJ1-3; maybe TRBD1 (5 bases). V dropped 4 bases and J dropped 2 bases, with 15 bases sitting between them. The CDR3 is 16 residues long. Per germline, CDR1 MNHEY and CDR2 SMNVEV (reference sequence). CDR3 residues: CASSSYPGRTGNTIYF. DNA of the CDR3: TGTGCCAGCAGTTCCTATCCGGGGCGGACTGGAAACACCATATATTTT.

The rearrangement links TRBV6-2 or TRBV6-3 to TRBJ1-1; the D gene is possibly TRBD1 (6 bases). V was shortened by 6 bases and J by 3 bases, with 17 bases between the two germline ends. CDR3 length equals 15 residues. Germline lookup yields CDR1 MNHEY and CDR2 SVGEGT. The CDR3 bases are TGTGCCAGCAGGCCCCCACAGGGACGCTACACTGAAGCTTTCTTT. Its protein product is CASRPPQGRYTEAFF.

The rearrangement links TRBV29-1 to TRBJ1-2; D may be TRBD1 (5 bases). The length of the CDR3 is 11 residues. V was cut by 7 bases and J by 8 bases, with 14 bases left in between. CDR1 and CDR2 from the germline V gene are SQVTM and ANQGSEA. CDR3: CSAAGGRGYTF. The CDR3 DNA reads TGCAGCGCGGCGGGGGGTCGGGGCTACACCTTC.

The chain joins TRBV7-2 to TRBJ1-5; a weak D match, TRBD1 (5 bases). This CDR3 contains 15 residues. V was pared by 1 base and J by 5 bases, with 12 bases between. Germline V lookup: CDR1 SGHTA, CDR2 FQGNSA. The CDR3 DNA is TGTGCCAGCAGCTTAGGACCGGCGGGGGATCAGCCCCAGCATTTT. Its protein is CASSLGPAGDQPQHF.

The genes are TRBV18 and TRBJ1-2; maybe TRBD1 (6 bases). Trimming took off 2 bases at V and 3 bases at J, with 13 bases between the two ends. The CDR3 sequence is 15 residues long. Germline CDR1 KGHSH, CDR2 LQKENI. CDR3: CASSPAAGEYYGYTF. CDR3 bases: TGTGCCAGCTCACCAGCCGCAGGGGAATACTATGGCTACACCTTC.

The chain has TRBV4-3 and TRBJ1-2; TRBD1 aligns across 9 bases. Germline V CDR1 and CDR2: LGHNA, YSLEER. The V and J ends lost 1 base and 3 bases, in that order; junction bases with no gene match: 3. This CDR3 spans 15 amino acids. The CDR3 region has the DNA TGCGCCAGCAGCCAAGGACAGGGGGGGGACTATGGCTACACCTTC. Protein: CASSQGQGGDYGYTF.

The chain combines TRBV19 with TRBJ2-7; 7 nucleotides match TRBD1. Germline lookup yields CDR1 LNHDA and CDR2 SQIVND (reference sequence). V lost 5 bases and J lost 5; bases outside the gene matches: 6. The CDR3 spans 13 residues. CDR3: CASSQTGLHEQYF. DNA of the CDR3: TGTGCCAGTAGTCAGACAGGGCTGCACGAGCAGTACTTC.

The chain combines TRBV6-5 with TRBJ1-1, with D possibly matching TRBD1 (5 bases). CDR1 is MNHEY, CDR2 SVGAGI, per germline. The CDR3 is made up of 14 amino acids. V lost 2 bases and J lost 5, with 12 bases in between. CDR3 protein: CASSYRGVETEAFF. DNA of the CDR3: TGTGCCAGCAGTTACCGGGGGGTAGAGACTGAAGCTTTCTTT.

This chain uses TRBV4-1 with TRBJ1-1; D is unresolved. The CDR3 spans 17 residues. Germline-derived CDR1 and CDR2 are MGHRA and YSYEKL. Trimming cost V 0 bases and J 0 bases, with 14 bases left between them. The CDR3 loop reads CASSQDKGRRMNTEAFF. CDR3 DNA: TGCGCCAGCAGCCAAGATAAAGGGAGGCGCATGAACACTGAAGCTTTCTTT.

The chain carries TRBV5-1 and TRBJ2-1; 8 nucleotides align to TRBD1. The J segment lost 1 base and the V segment lost 5 bases, leaving 11 bases of the junction unmatched. Germline V CDR1 and CDR2: SGHRS, YFSETQ. The CDR3 covers 17 residues. CDR3 in DNA: TGCGCCAGCAGTTCAGATTCCGACAGGGGATCCTACAATGAGCAGTTCTTC. It translates to CASSSDSDRGSYNEQFF.